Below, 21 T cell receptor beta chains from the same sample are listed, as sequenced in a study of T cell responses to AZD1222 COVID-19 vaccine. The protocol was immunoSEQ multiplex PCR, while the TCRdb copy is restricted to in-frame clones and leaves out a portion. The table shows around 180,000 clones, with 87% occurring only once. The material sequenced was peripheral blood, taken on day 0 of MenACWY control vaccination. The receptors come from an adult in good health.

Here the CDR3 reads CASRDIAGTEAFF. CDR3 nucleotides: TGTGCCAGCAGAGATATCGCTGGCACTGAAGCTTTCTTT. The chain couples TRBV2 to TRBJ1-1; D is ambiguous. Trimming left V 6 bases short and J 4 bases short, with 12 bases between. From germline, CDR1 is SNHLY and CDR2 FYNNEI. The CDR3 length is 13 residues.

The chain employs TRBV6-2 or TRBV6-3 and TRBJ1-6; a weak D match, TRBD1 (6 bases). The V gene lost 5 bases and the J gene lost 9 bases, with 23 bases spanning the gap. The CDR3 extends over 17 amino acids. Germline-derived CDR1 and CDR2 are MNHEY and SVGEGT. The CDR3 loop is CASSRTFTTGMPSPLHF. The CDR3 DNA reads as TGTGCCAGCAGTCGGACCTTCACGACAGGAATGCCTTCACCCCTCCACTTT.

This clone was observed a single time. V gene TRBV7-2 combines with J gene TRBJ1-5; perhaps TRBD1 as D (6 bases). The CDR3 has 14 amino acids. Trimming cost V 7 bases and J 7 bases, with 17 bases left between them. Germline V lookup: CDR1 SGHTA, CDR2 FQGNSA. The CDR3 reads CASTSGAVGQPQHF. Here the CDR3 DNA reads TGTGCCAGCACTTCGGGGGCGGTTGGGCAGCCCCAGCATTTT.

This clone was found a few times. The DNA for the CDR3 is TGTGCCAGCAGCCTAGGGGGACCGGGACAGGGGGCCTACGAGCAGTACTTC. This encodes CASSLGGPGQGAYEQYF. This chain connects TRBV27 to TRBJ2-7; 11 bases fit TRBD1. Trimming took 6 bases from V and 2 from J; bases not matched to a gene: 12. CDR3 size: 17 residues. The V gene's germline CDR1 is MNHEY and CDR2 SMNVEV (reference sequence).

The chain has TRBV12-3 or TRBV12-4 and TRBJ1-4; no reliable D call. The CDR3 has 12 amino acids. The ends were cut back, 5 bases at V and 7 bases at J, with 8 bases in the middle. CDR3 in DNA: TGTGCCAGCAGTAGGTGGGGTGAAAAACTGTTTTTT. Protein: CASSRWGEKLFF.

The DNA for the CDR3 is TGTGCCAGCAGCTCCACGCCACCCACTAGCGGCATATCCTACAATGAGCAGTTCTTC. Translated, it gives CASSSTPPTSGISYNEQFF. The chain links TRBV13 to TRBJ2-1; 8 nucleotides agree with TRBD2. V lost 4 bases to trimming and J lost 1 base; unmatched junction nucleotides: 15. CDR3 length: 19 residues. CDR1 is PRHDT, CDR2 FYEKMQ, per germline (reference sequence).

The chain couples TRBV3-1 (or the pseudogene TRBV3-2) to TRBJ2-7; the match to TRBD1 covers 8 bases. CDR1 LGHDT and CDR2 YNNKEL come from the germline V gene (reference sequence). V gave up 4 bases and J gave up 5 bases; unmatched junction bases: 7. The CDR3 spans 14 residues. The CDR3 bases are TGTGCCAGCAGCCGTAGACAGGGGAAGGACGAGCAGTACTTC. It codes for CASSRRQGKDEQYF.

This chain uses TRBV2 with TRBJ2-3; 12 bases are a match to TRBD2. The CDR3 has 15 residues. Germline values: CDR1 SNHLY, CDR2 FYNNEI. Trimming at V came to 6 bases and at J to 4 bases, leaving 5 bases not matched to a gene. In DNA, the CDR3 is TGTGCCAGCAGGGAGACTAGCGGGAGCGCAGATACGCAGTATTTT. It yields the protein CASRETSGSADTQYF.

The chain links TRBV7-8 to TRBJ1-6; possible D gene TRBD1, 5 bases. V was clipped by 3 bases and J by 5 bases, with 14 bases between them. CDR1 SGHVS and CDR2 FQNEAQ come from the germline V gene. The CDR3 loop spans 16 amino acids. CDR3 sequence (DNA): TGTGCCAGCAGCTTTTGGTTTCGGGGCGATAATTCACCCCTCCACTTT. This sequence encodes CASSFWFRGDNSPLHF.

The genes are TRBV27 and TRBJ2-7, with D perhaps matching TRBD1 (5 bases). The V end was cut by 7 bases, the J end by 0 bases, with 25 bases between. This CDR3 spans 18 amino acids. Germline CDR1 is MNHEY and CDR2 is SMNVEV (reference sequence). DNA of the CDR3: TGTGCCAGCAACAAGACAGTGCAAATAAACATCGGCTCCTACGAGCAGTACTTC. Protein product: CASNKTVQINIGSYEQYF.

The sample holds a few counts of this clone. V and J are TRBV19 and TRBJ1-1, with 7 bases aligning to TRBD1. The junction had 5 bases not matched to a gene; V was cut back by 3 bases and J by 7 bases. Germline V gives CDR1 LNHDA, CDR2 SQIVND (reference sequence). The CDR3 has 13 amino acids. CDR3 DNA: TGTGCCAGTAGTATCAACAGGGGTGGTGAAGCTTTCTTT. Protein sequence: CASSINRGGEAFF.

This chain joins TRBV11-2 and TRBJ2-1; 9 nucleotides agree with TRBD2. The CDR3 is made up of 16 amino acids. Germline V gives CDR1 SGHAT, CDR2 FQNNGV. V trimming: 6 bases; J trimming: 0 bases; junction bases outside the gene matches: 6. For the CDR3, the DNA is TGTGCCAGCAGTTTAATTAGCGGGGGCTCCTACAATGAGCAGTTCTTC. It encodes CASSLISGGSYNEQFF. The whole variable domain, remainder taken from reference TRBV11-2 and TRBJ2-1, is EAGVAQSPRYKIIEKRQSVAFWCNPISGHATLYWYQQILGQGPKLLIQFQNNGVVDDSQLPKDRFSAERLKGVDSTLKIQPAKLEDSAVYLCASSLISGGSYNEQFFGPGTRLTVL.

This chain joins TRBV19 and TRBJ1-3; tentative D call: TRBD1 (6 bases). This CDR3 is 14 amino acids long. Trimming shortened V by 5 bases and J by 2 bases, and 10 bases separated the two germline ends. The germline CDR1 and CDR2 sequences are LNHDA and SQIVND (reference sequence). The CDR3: CASSPQGTGNTIYF. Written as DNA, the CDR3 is TGTGCCAGTAGTCCCCAGGGGACTGGAAACACCATATATTTT.

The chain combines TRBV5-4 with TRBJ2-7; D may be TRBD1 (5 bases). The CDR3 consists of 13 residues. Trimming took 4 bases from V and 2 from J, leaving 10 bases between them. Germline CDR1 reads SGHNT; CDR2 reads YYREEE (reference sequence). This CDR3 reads CASSVDTTYEQYF. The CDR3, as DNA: TGTGCCAGCAGCGTGGACACGACCTACGAGCAGTACTTC.

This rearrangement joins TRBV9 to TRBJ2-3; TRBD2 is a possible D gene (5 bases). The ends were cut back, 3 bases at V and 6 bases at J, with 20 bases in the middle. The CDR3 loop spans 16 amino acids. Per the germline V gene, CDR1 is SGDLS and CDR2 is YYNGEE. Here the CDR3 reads CASSADPRGRWDTQYF. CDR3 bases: TGTGCCAGCAGCGCAGACCCGCGCGGGCGCTGGGATACGCAGTATTTT.

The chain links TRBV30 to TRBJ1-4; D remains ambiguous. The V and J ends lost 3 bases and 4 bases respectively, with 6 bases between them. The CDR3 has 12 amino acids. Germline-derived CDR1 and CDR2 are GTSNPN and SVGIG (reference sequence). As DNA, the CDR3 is TGTGCCTGGAGAGGGAATAATGAAAAACTGTTTTTT. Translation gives CAWRGNNEKLFF.

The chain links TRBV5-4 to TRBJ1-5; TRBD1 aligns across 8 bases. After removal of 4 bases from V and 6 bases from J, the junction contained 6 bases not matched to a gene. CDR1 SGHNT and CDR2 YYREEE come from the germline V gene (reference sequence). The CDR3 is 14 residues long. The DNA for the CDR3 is TGTGCCAGCAGCGTGGGACAGGCAGGTCAGCCCCAGCATTTT. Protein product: CASSVGQAGQPQHF.

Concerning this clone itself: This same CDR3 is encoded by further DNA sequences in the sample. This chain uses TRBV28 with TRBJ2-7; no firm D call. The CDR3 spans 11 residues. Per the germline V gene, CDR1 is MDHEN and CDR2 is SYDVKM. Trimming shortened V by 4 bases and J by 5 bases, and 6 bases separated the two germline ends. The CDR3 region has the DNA TGTGCCAGCAGTTCCCCCGACGAGCAGTACTTC. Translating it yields CASSSPDEQYF.

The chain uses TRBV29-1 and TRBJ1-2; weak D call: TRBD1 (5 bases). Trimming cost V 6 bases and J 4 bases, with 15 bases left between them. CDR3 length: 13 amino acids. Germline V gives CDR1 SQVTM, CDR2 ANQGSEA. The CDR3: CSVDSGLGYGYTF. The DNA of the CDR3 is TGCAGCGTCGATTCAGGGCTCGGCTATGGCTACACCTTC. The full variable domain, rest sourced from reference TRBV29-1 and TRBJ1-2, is SAVISQKPSRDICQRGTSLTIQCQVDSQVTMMFWYRQQPGQSLTLIATANQGSEATYESGFVIDKFPISRPNLTFSTLTVSNMSPEDSSIYLCSVDSGLGYGYTFGSGTRLTVV.

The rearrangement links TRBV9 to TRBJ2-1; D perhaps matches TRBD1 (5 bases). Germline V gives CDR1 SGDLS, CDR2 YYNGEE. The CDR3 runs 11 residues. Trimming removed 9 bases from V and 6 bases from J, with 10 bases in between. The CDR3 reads CATGRVNEQFF. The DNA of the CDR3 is TGTGCCACGGGCAGGGTCAATGAGCAGTTCTTC. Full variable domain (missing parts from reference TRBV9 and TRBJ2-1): DSGVTQTPKHLITATGQRVTLRCSPRSGDLSVYWYQQSLDQGLQFLIQYYNGEERAKGNILERFSAQQFPDLHSELNLSSLELGDSALYFCATGRVNEQFFGPGTRLTVL.

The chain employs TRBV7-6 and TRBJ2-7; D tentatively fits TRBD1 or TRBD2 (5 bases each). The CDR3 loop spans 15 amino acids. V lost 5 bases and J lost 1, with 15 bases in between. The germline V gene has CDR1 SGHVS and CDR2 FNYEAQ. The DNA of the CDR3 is TGTGCCAGCAGCCTCGCTACGGGACCTTCCTACGAGCAGTACTTC. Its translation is CASSLATGPSYEQYF.